This T cell receptor beta chain was captured in a study of radiation and T cells in renal cell carcinoma. Per germline, CDR1 MDHEN and CDR2 SYDVKM. V lost 8 bases to trimming and J lost 2 bases, with 13 bases between them. This CDR3 has 15 amino acids. As regards this clone: Its target is unknown.

Stated time point: blood 2 weeks post-SBRT. Treatment noted: 15 Gy SBRT to primary tumor, nephrectomy 4 weeks later. Radiation-treated patients gave blood at baseline, week 2 and week 4. The table came from immunoSEQ multiplex PCR; TCRdb's copy has only in-frame clones and leaves some out. In the table there are 70,000 to 100,000 clones, 70% to 90% of which are singletons. Whole-study results and caveats: Without pretreatment biopsies, baseline tumor clonotype presence was undetermined. In blood, top tumor clones expanded by 2 weeks, shrinking by 4.

The source was blood, collected from a patient whose treatment included radiotherapy and nephrectomy. This receptor was obtained from a woman aged 45 to 65 with renal cell carcinoma. This rearrangement joins TRBV28 to TRBJ2-6; D call uncertain. The CDR3 region is CASYTRFTGANVLTF. The CDR3 region has the DNA TGTGCCAGCTACACCCGGTTCACTGGGGCCAACGTCCTGACTTTC.